This TCR beta chain was retrieved from a study of blood T cell repertoires in COVID-19. Profiling relied on immunoSEQ multiplex PCR, and the TCRdb table lists in-frame clones only, not all of them. The sample has about 50,000 clones, around 79% seen once. Germline V gene data show CDR1 as SEHNR and CDR2 as FQNEAQ (reference sequence). This CDR3 spans 15 amino acids. V lost 4 bases and J lost 0; bases outside the gene matches: 5. The clonotype was recovered from a man in his 70s with active or convalescent COVID-19. The chain combines TRBV7-9 with TRBJ2-7; 8 positions agree with TRBD1. The material sequenced was peripheral blood. In DNA form, the CDR3 reads TGTGCCAGCAGCTCGACAGGGGCGAGCTCCTACGAGCAGTACTTC. This codes for CASSSTGASSYEQYF.